Listed below are T cell receptor beta chains from one sample, sequenced in a study of control samples from healthy donors and cancer patients. This table comes from immunoSEQ multiplex PCR, and its TCRdb copy is limited to in-frame clones, with some not included. The sample lists roughly 190,000 clones; approximately 91% were seen once. The sequencing input was blood. These receptors came from a young man in good health. Both conserved end residues are part of each CDR3. D genes are given only for firm matches. Clone sizes are given selectively: once, few, many, or a class where the clone is expanded.

>TRBV18|few|TRBJ1-4|TRBD1
CASSPGTGGTNEKLFF
TGTGCCAGCTCACCGGGGACAGGGGGCACTAATGAAAAACTGTTTTTT
>TRBV30|NA|TRBJ1-2|NA
CAWSVNVGGGYTF
TGTGCCTGGAGTGTTAACGTCGGGGGTGGCTACACCTTC
>TRBV2|NA|TRBJ1-2|TRBD1
CASRTGGQGYGYTF
TGTGCCAGCCGGACAGGGGGACAAGGGTATGGCTACACCTTC
>TRBV4-1|NA|TRBJ1-2|TRBD1
CASSRVRTGPRYGYTF
TGCGCCAGCAGCCGAGTAAGGACAGGCCCTAGGTATGGCTACACCTTC
>TRBV11-3|NA|TRBJ2-3|NA
CASSLGIRDTQYF
TGTGCCAGCAGCTTAGGTATTCGTGATACGCAGTATTTT
>TRBV14|once|TRBJ2-7|TRBD1
CASSPTGQPSSYEQYF
TGTGCCAGCAGCCCCACGGGACAGCCGAGCTCCTACGAGCAGTACTTC
>TRBV3-1/TRBV3-2|NA|TRBJ1-2|NA
CASSHRLGVHTF
TGTGCCAGCAGCCACCGGCTGGGGGTACACACCTTC
>TRBV5-1|NA|TRBJ1-4|TRBD1
CASSRDSPNEKLFF
TGCGCCAGCAGCAGGGACAGTCCTAATGAAAAACTGTTTTTT
>TRBV6-5|NA|TRBJ1-2|NA
CASTPRGPNYGYTF
TGTGCCAGCACCCCACGGGGGCCCAACTATGGCTACACCTTC
>TRBV24-1|NA|TRBJ2-2|TRBD1
CATSEDRGFLNTGELFF
TGTGCCACCAGTGAAGACAGGGGGTTCCTAAACACCGGGGAGCTGTTTTTT
>TRBV18|NA|TRBJ1-1|NA
CASSPNIQGNTEAFF
TGTGCCAGCTCACCGAATATCCAGGGGAACACTGAAGCTTTCTTT
>TRBV5-8|once|TRBJ1-5|NA
CASSSGGLSSQPQHF
TGTGCCAGCAGCTCTGGTGGGCTAAGTAGTCAGCCCCAGCATTTT
>TRBV7-9|once|TRBJ1-1|NA
CASSLLMRGTEAFF
TGTGCCAGCAGCTTGCTGATGAGGGGAACTGAAGCTTTCTTT
>TRBV4-2|NA|TRBJ2-3|NA
CASSPRASTDTQYF
TGTGCCAGCAGCCCCCGGGCTAGCACAGATACGCAGTATTTT
>TRBV19|NA|TRBJ2-7|TRBD1
CASLASGQGTYEQYF
TGTGCCAGCCTCGCCTCGGGACAGGGAACCTACGAGCAGTACTTC
>TRBV9|NA|TRBJ2-6|TRBD1
CASSSQGAGANVLTF
TGTGCCAGCAGTTCACAGGGGGCTGGGGCCAACGTCCTGACTTTC